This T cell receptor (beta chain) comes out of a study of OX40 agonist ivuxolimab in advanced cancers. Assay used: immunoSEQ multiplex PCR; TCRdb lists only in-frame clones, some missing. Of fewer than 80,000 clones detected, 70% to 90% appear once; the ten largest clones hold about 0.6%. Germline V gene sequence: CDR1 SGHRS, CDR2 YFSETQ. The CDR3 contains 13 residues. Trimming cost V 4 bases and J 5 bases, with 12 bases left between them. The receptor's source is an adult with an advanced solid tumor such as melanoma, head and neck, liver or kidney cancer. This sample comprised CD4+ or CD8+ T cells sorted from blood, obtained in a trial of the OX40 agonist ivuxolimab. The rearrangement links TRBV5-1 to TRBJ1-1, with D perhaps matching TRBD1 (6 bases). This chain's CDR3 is CASSRGGETEAFF. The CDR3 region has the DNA TGCGCCAGCAGCAGGGGGGGAGAAACTGAAGCTTTCTTT.